This TCR beta chain was identified in a study of graft-versus-host responses after intestinal transplantation. At the level of the study: Isolated intestinal, liver-intestinal, or multivisceral transplants had been given to the recipients. Following induction with anti-thymocyte globulin, all recipients were given tacrolimus and steroids for three to four years. Study results and caveats: Analysis identified GvH clones in recipient marrow, with some appearing first in ileum or blood.

Trimming pared 4 bases from V and 2 bases from J, leaving 20 bases between. Germline V gene sequence: CDR1 MGHRA, CDR2 YSYEKL. The CDR3 has 17 residues. Note on this clone: Its antigen is currently unknown.

The method was immunoSEQ multiplex PCR; TCRdb's version includes in-frame clones alone and lacks a portion of them. Of approximately 85,000 clones listed, 80% to 95% are singletons. This chain links TRBV4-1 with TRBJ1-2; no clear D. Sequencing was performed on unstimulated CD8+ T cells sorted from spleen or lymph node cells, taken before transplant. The TCR sequence derives from a human donor who was the organ donor for an intestinal transplant. CDR3 coding DNA: TGCGCCAGCAGCCGTCCCTTAGGCGACCCCCGGAACTATGGCTACACCTTC. Translating it yields CASSRPLGDPRNYGYTF.